These T cell receptor beta chains were read from a single sample in a study of T-cell memory formation after mild COVID-19. Each CDR3 protein gets one entry after TCRdb re-called the 5' RACE reads with MiXCR. This repertoire shows roughly 190,000 distinct CDR3 sequences, around 18% found once; its top ten account for roughly 2.3%. Sequenced material: PBMCs or a T cell subset sorted from them (not recorded which). Every receptor here comes from an adult woman who had mild COVID-19 (a few samples of this study predate the infection). Cell type and time point are not known. Both conserved end residues are part of each CDR3. A D gene is named only where the DNA matches it firmly. Clone sizes are given selectively: once, few, many, or a class where the clone is expanded.

>TRBJ2-3|.|.|TRBV3-1
TGTGCCAGCAGCTCCCTAAAGGGAGATACGCAGTATTTT
CASSSLKGDTQYF
>TRBJ2-7|few|.|TRBV5-1
TGCGCCAGCAGCTTGGAACCCGCACCCTACGAGCAGTACTTC
CASSLEPAPYEQYF
>TRBJ2-7|.|.|TRBV20-1
TGCAGTGCTAAACCCACCGTGGGCAGGGTTTCCTCCTCCTACGAGCAGTACTTC
CSAKPTVGRVSSSYEQYF
>TRBJ1-6|.|TRBD1|TRBV6-5
TGTGCCAGCAAGGGTAGACAGGGCCATTCACCCCTCCACTTT
CASKGRQGHSPLHF
>TRBJ2-2|.|.|TRBV6-2/TRBV6-3
TGTGCCAGCACCTTGACCCCCACCGGGGAGCTGTTTTTT
CASTLTPTGELFF
>TRBJ2-1|.|.|TRBV20-1
TGCAGTGCTATAAGCGCCCAACGCAACTCCTACAATGAGCAGTTCTTC
CSAISAQRNSYNEQFF
>TRBJ2-1|few|TRBD2|TRBV20-1
TGCAGTGCTAGAGAAGGCGGGAGCTGGGTCAATGAGCAGTTCTTC
CSAREGGSWVNEQFF
>TRBJ2-3|.|.|TRBV15
TGTGCCACCAGCAGACTAGACCTGGTACGAGATACGCAGTATTTT
CATSRLDLVRDTQYF
>TRBJ2-5|few|.|TRBV12-3/TRBV12-4
TGTGCCAGCAGTCGGGACTCCCCTCGGGGGACCCAGTACTTC
CASSRDSPRGTQYF
>TRBJ2-2|.|TRBD1|TRBV4-2
TGTGCCAGCAGCCAAGATCGCAGGGGGCTGTCCACCGGGGAGCTGTTTTTT
CASSQDRRGLSTGELFF
>TRBJ2-1|many|TRBD2|TRBV24-1
TGTGCCACCAGGGGAGCGGGAGTACACAATGAGCAGTTCTTC
CATRGAGVHNEQFF
>TRBJ2-5|.|TRBD2|TRBV3-1
TGTGCCAGCAGCCCCGGGAGTAGCGGGGGGGCGTCTCGGTTC
CASSPGSSGGASRF
>TRBJ2-1|.|TRBD2|TRBV12-3/TRBV12-4
TGTGCCAGCAGTTTAGCGTCGACTAGCGGGGGGCAGTTCTTC
CASSLASTSGGQFF
>TRBJ2-7|many|.|TRBV29-1
TGCAGCGTTGTTAGAGGACGGGTCGGGGGCGAGCAGTACTTC
CSVVRGRVGGEQYF
>TRBJ1-1|few|.|TRBV30
TGTGCCTGGAGTTGGAAGTCGGAAGGTTTCTTT
CAWSWKSEGFF